The rows below give T cell receptor beta chains drawn from one sample of a study of T-cell memory formation after mild COVID-19. TCRdb independently ran MiXCR on the 5' RACE reads; one entry per CDR3 protein. The table lists roughly 260,000 distinct CDR3 sequences, 16% of them singletons. Sequences were obtained from PBMCs or a T cell subset sorted from them (not recorded which). The receptors shown here come from a man aged 18-30 years who had mild COVID-19 (a few samples of this study predate the infection). Cell type and time point are not known. The CDR3 runs from the conserved cysteine through the conserved F or W. A D gene is named only where the DNA matches it firmly. Size values are once, few and many counts, or a class for expanded clones, and some rows have none.

v_call	clone_size	d_call	j_call	cdr3_nt	cdr3_aa
TRBV18	NA	NA	TRBJ2-5	TGTGCCAGCTCACCGCCCGCTGCTGCCGAGACCCAGTACTTC	CASSPPAAAETQYF
TRBV6-2/TRBV6-3	few	NA	TRBJ1-1	TGTGCCAGCAGTTACGAGATGAACACTGAAGCTTTCTTT	CASSYEMNTEAFF
TRBV27	few	NA	TRBJ2-2	TGTGCCAGCAACCAGATAGGGAGGTTGGCCGGGGAGCTGTTTTTT	CASNQIGRLAGELFF
TRBV20-1	NA	NA	TRBJ2-3	TGCAGTGCGTGGGGCCCCGATACGCAGTATTTT	CSAWGPDTQYF
TRBV19	many	NA	TRBJ2-1	TGTGCCAGTGCATGGGGTCGCTCCTACAATGAGCAGTTCTTC	CASAWGRSYNEQFF
TRBV7-2	few	TRBD1	TRBJ1-5	TGTGCCAGCAGCCGACAGGGTTGGGGCAATCAGCCCCAGCATTTT	CASSRQGWGNQPQHF
TRBV20-1	NA	NA	TRBJ2-4	TGCAGTGCTAGAGAGCCAGGGATAGCCAAAAACATTCAGTACTTC	CSAREPGIAKNIQYF
TRBV28	NA	TRBD1	TRBJ1-1	TGTGCCAGCAGTTCCCCCCCGGACAGGTACACTGAAGCTTTCTTT	CASSSPPDRYTEAFF
TRBV6-5	many	NA	TRBJ2-5	TGTGCCAGCAGTTACTCAACCGGGGACAATGGAGAGACCCAGTACTTC	CASSYSTGDNGETQYF
TRBV7-2	NA	NA	TRBJ2-7	TGTGCCAGCAGCTTAGTTTGGCAGTCCCACGAGCAGTACTTC	CASSLVWQSHEQYF
TRBV12-3/TRBV12-4	NA	NA	TRBJ2-2	TGTGCCAGCAGTTTAACTAGCAGTTCCACCGGGGAGCTGTTTTTT	CASSLTSSSTGELFF
TRBV29-1	NA	NA	TRBJ2-3	TGCAGCGTGGCCTTGAGAGGGGTAGATACGCAGTATTTT	CSVALRGVDTQYF
TRBV20-1	few	TRBD1	TRBJ1-2	TGCAGTGCTCCTAGGGGGCAGGGGTATGGCTACACCTTC	CSAPRGQGYGYTF
TRBV7-9	NA	NA	TRBJ1-2	TGTGCCAGCAGCTCATTCGACAGGAACTATGGCTACACCTTC	CASSSFDRNYGYTF
TRBV5-1	few	TRBD1	TRBJ2-7	TGCGCCAGCAGCCTGGGGACAGCTCCTTACGAGCAGTACTTC	CASSLGTAPYEQYF
TRBV7-9	many	NA	TRBJ2-7	TGTGCCAGCAGCTTATACCACGAGCAGTACTTC	CASSLYHEQYF
TRBV5-1	NA	TRBD1	TRBJ1-4	TGCGCCAGCAGCTTGGGGACAGGCGGAGAAAAACTGTTTTTT	CASSLGTGGEKLFF
TRBV7-2	NA	TRBD2	TRBJ2-7	TGTGCCAGCAGCTTAGTAGGCAATAGCGGGGGCCTAACCTACGAGCAGTACTTC	CASSLVGNSGGLTYEQYF
TRBV5-1	NA	NA	TRBJ2-3	TGCGCCAGCAGCTTGGGTCTCGGTGCAGATACGCAGTATTTT	CASSLGLGADTQYF
TRBV27	once	NA	TRBJ2-7	TGTGCCAGCAGAATGTTGAACTCCTACGAGCAGTACTTC	CASRMLNSYEQYF
TRBV7-2	NA	TRBD1	TRBJ2-7	TGTGCCAGCAGCTTTGCTCCTAACCCGGGACAGGAGAGCTTC	CASSFAPNPGQESF
TRBV28	few	NA	TRBJ1-1	TGTGCCAGCAGTTTGGTAGGGAGGTCCAACACTGAAGCTTTCTTT	CASSLVGRSNTEAFF
TRBV6-6	few	NA	TRBJ1-6	TGTGCCAGCAGAGCCGAGACAGATAATTCACCCCTCCACTTT	CASRAETDNSPLHF
TRBV18	few	NA	TRBJ1-1	TGTGCCAGCTCACCACCAGAGTTCACTGAAGCTTTCTTT	CASSPPEFTEAFF
TRBV28	many	NA	TRBJ1-4	TGTGCCAGCAGCTCCCCGGGAGGACTTAATGAAAAACTGTTTTTT	CASSSPGGLNEKLFF
TRBV4-2	few	NA	TRBJ1-1	TGTGCCAGCAGCCAAGACAGCCTGAACACTGAAGCTTTCTTT	CASSQDSLNTEAFF
TRBV9	NA	NA	TRBJ1-2	TGTGCCAGCAGCCCTCGGGGCTATGGCTACACCTTC	CASSPRGYGYTF
TRBV6-5	NA	NA	TRBJ2-5	TGTGCCAGCACCCTAGGGCCCAGACACAGAAAGTACCAAGAGACCCAGTACTTC	CASTLGPRHRKYQETQYF
TRBV14	many	NA	TRBJ1-1	TGTGCCAGCAGCCCAATCCAGGGGCCCACTGAAGCTTTCTTT	CASSPIQGPTEAFF
TRBV23-1	NA	NA	TRBJ2-1	TGCGCCAGCAGTCGAACCCCTAATGAGCAGTTCTTC	CASSRTPNEQFF
TRBV11-2	few	NA	TRBJ2-7	TGTGCCAGCAGCCCGACGGTCGAGCAGTACTTC	CASSPTVEQYF
TRBV7-2	few	TRBD2	TRBJ2-3	TGTGCCAGCAGAGTAGCACTAGCGGGGGCCGCAGATACGCAGTATTTT	CASRVALAGAADTQYF
TRBV27	NA	NA	TRBJ2-7	TGTGCCAGCAGGGGGGGTTACGAGCAGTACTTC	CASRGGYEQYF
TRBV7-2	NA	TRBD1	TRBJ1-4	TGTGCCAGCAGCTTAGATCCCGGACAGGGTAATGAAAAACTGTTTTTT	CASSLDPGQGNEKLFF
TRBV10-3	NA	TRBD1	TRBJ2-2	TGTGCCATGAAAGGACAGGGGACCGGGGAGCTGTTTTTT	CAMKGQGTGELFF
TRBV9	NA	TRBD1	TRBJ1-1	TGTGCCAGCAGCGACCGACAGGGGGGATTGAACACTGAAGCTTTCTTT	CASSDRQGGLNTEAFF
TRBV5-6	few	NA	TRBJ2-1	TGTGCCAGCAGCTTTCCAGGAGGCTTCGCCTCCCCCTACAATGAGCAGTTCTTC	CASSFPGGFASPYNEQFF
TRBV11-2	NA	NA	TRBJ2-1	TGTGCCAGCAGCGTAAGGGACAAACGGGTCGATGAGCAGTTCTTC	CASSVRDKRVDEQFF
TRBV27	NA	TRBD2	TRBJ2-1	TGTGCCAGCAGTTTATGGCCAGCGGGGGTGTCCTACAATGAGCAGTTCTTC	CASSLWPAGVSYNEQFF
TRBV7-2	NA	TRBD2	TRBJ2-5	TGTGCCAGCACCATGCAGCGGGGGGCCGGAGAGACCCAGTACTTC	CASTMQRGAGETQYF
TRBV2	few	NA	TRBJ2-5	TGTGCCATTAGGGGGGACCGAGAGACCCAGTACTTC	CAIRGDRETQYF
TRBV5-1	few	TRBD1	TRBJ2-3	TGCGCCAGCAGCTTCAGGACAGGGGGCGGGTCAGATACGCAGTATTTT	CASSFRTGGGSDTQYF
TRBV5-1	NA	NA	TRBJ2-3	TGCGCCAGCAGCCCAAGCACGGCTAGCGATACGCAGTATTTT	CASSPSTASDTQYF
TRBV20-1	NA	NA	TRBJ1-5	TGCAGTGCTAGGCTCACAGCAGATCAGCCCCAGCATTTT	CSARLTADQPQHF
TRBV5-1	few	TRBD1	TRBJ2-5	TGCGCCAGCAGCCCGGGACAGCCCCTGGAGACCCAGTACTTC	CASSPGQPLETQYF
TRBV7-2	few	NA	TRBJ2-1	TGTGCCAGCAGCTTATACGGTGAGCAGTTCTTC	CASSLYGEQFF
TRBV5-1	few	TRBD1	TRBJ2-7	TGCGCCAGCAGCGGGGGGACAGGGTTATCCTACGAGCAGTACTTC	CASSGGTGLSYEQYF
TRBV12-3/TRBV12-4	NA	NA	TRBJ1-5	TGTGCCAGCAGTATTGGCGGGGTTTATAGCAATCAGCCCCAGCATTTT	CASSIGGVYSNQPQHF
TRBV7-6	NA	TRBD1	TRBJ2-7	TGTGCCAGCAGCTTAGAGCAGGGGGTGAGGTACGAGCAGTACTTC	CASSLEQGVRYEQYF
TRBV11-1	NA	NA	TRBJ2-2	TGTGCCAGCAGCCAGAAAACAGGGCTAAACACCGGGGAGCTGTTTTTT	CASSQKTGLNTGELFF
TRBV4-3	few	NA	TRBJ2-5	TGCGCCAGCAGCCAAGTAGCAGGGCCTCAAGAGACCCAGTACTTC	CASSQVAGPQETQYF